The 31 T cell receptor beta chains below were found in one sample sequenced in a study of shared clonotypes between healthy human individuals. Sequencing was performed with immunoSEQ multiplex PCR; in TCRdb, only in-frame clones are kept and a portion is missing. The sample holds around 83,000 clones, over 55% seen once. Sequenced: memory CD8+ T cells sorted from blood. Subset defined: CD45RO+ cells pooled with CCR7-negative TemRA cells. The receptors shown here come from a man aged 25-40 years in good health.

This chain links TRBV7-9 with TRBJ1-2; no reliable D call. Trimming left V 5 bases short and J 1 base short, with 17 bases between. The CDR3 is made up of 16 amino acids. Germline V gives CDR1 SEHNR, CDR2 FQNEAQ (reference sequence). DNA of the CDR3: TGTGCCAGCAGCAACCCGGTAGAATACCGTAACTATGGCTACACCTTC. It encodes CASSNPVEYRNYGYTF.

This CDR3 reads CASPNTYEQYF. In DNA form, the CDR3 reads TGTGCCAGCCCCAATACCTACGAGCAGTACTTC. The chain carries TRBV6-1 and TRBJ2-7; D is ambiguous. V lost 8 bases and J lost 2, with 7 bases in between. CDR1 and CDR2 from the germline V gene are MNHNS and SASEGT. The CDR3 sequence is 11 residues long.

The V and J genes are TRBV6-1 and TRBJ2-5; 9 positions match TRBD1. Per the germline V gene, CDR1 is MNHNS and CDR2 is SASEGT. The J segment lost 4 bases and the V segment lost 6 bases, leaving 6 bases of the junction unmatched. The length of the CDR3 is 14 residues. The CDR3 coding sequence is TGTGCCAGCAGCCAGGACAGGGGTTCAGAGACCCAGTACTTC. The encoded protein is CASSQDRGSETQYF.

The chain has TRBV25-1 and TRBJ2-7; TRBD2 is a possible D gene (5 bases). The CDR3 contains 17 residues. Germline lookup yields CDR1 MGHDK and CDR2 SYGVNS. The V gene lost 2 bases and the J gene lost 1 base, with 18 bases spanning the gap. CDR3: CASSEDGRPSYSYEQYF. CDR3 nucleotide sequence: TGTGCCAGCAGTGAAGACGGGCGGCCTAGCTATTCCTACGAGCAGTACTTC.

This sequence joins TRBV28 and TRBJ2-1; 7 bases are shared with TRBD1. CDR1 and CDR2 from the germline V gene are MDHEN and SYDVKM. CDR3 size: 14 residues. V was clipped by 5 bases and J by 9 bases; unmatched bases: 10. DNA of the CDR3: TGTGCCAGCAGTGATACAGGGGCCACCAGTGAGCAGTTCTTC. Translated: CASSDTGATSEQFF. The full variable domain, with the rest looked up from reference TRBV28 and TRBJ2-1, is DVKVTQSSRYLVKRTGEKVFLECVQDMDHENMFWYRQDPGLGLRLIYFSYDVKMKEKGDIPEGYSVSREKKERFSLILESASTNQTSMYLCASSDTGATSEQFFGPGTRLTVL.

The chain carries TRBV27 and TRBJ1-2; a weak D match, TRBD1 (5 bases). Looked up from germline, CDR1 is MNHEY and CDR2 is SMNVEV (reference sequence). The V end was cut by 6 bases, the J end by 8 bases, with 13 bases between. The CDR3 runs 12 residues. CDR3 nucleotide sequence: TGTGCCAGCAGACAAGGGGCACAAGGCTACACCTTC. Translating it yields CASRQGAQGYTF.

This clone occurred a few times. This chain uses TRBV18 with TRBJ2-1; D might be TRBD2 (6 bases). V gave up 3 bases and J gave up 5 bases, with 14 bases separating them. Per the germline V gene, CDR1 is KGHSH and CDR2 is LQKENI. The CDR3 has 15 amino acids. CDR3 amino acids: CASSPGGIYNNEQFF. As DNA, the CDR3 is TGTGCCAGCTCACCCGGCGGGATCTATAACAATGAGCAGTTCTTC.

The rearrangement uses TRBV6-5 and TRBJ2-3; D perhaps matches TRBD1 (6 bases). The V end was cut by 10 bases, the J end by 1 base, with 18 bases between. Germline V lookup: CDR1 MNHEY, CDR2 SVGAGI. The CDR3 sequence is 15 residues long. DNA of the CDR3: TGTGCCACTACGGGTTCGGACAGCCGCACAGATACGCAGTATTTT. This encodes CATTGSDSRTDTQYF.

The rearrangement uses TRBV6-1 and TRBJ1-3, with D hard to call. V was shortened by 7 bases and J by 3 bases, with 7 bases between the two germline ends. The CDR3 has 12 residues. Germline CDR1 reads MNHNS; CDR2 reads SASEGT. CDR3 sequence: CASNRNGNTIYF. CDR3 in DNA: TGTGCCAGCAACCGGAATGGAAACACCATATATTTT.

This clone was seen more than once but under ten times. This chain connects TRBV10-3 to TRBJ2-5; 7 nucleotides match TRBD2. The CDR3 is 13 amino acids. Germline-derived CDR1 and CDR2 are ENHRY and SYGVKD. Germline trimming cut 10 bases from V and 6 bases from J; bases unmatched to any gene: 11. The CDR3 DNA is TGTGCCACGCAAGCGGGACTGGCGAAGACCCAGTACTTC. Translated: CATQAGLAKTQYF.

The chain couples TRBV25-1 to TRBJ2-1; 9 bases are a match to TRBD1. This CDR3 is built from 15 residues. V dropped 4 bases and J dropped 5; count of bases not matched to a gene: 6. Germline V gene data show CDR1 as MGHDK and CDR2 as SYGVNS. CDR3 sequence: CASSGGQGSHNEQFF. CDR3 DNA: TGTGCCAGCAGTGGGGGACAGGGTAGTCACAATGAGCAGTTCTTC. The variable domain in full, with the rest retrieved from reference TRBV25-1 and TRBJ2-1, is EADIYQTPRYLVIGTGKKITLECSQTMGHDKMYWYQQDPGMELHLIHYSYGVNSTEKGDLSSESTVSRIRTEHFPLTLESARPSHTSQYLCASSGGQGSHNEQFFGPGTRLTVL.

V is TRBV7-9 and J is TRBJ2-1, with no clear D. V shed 3 bases and J shed 8 bases, with 11 bases lying between them. Germline values: CDR1 SEHNR, CDR2 FQNEAQ (reference sequence). CDR3 size: 13 residues. The CDR3 region has the DNA TGTGCCAGCAGCTTGAGCAATCGAGATGAGCAGTTCTTC. Its protein is CASSLSNRDEQFF. The full variable domain, rest sourced from reference TRBV7-9 and TRBJ2-1, is DTGVSQNPRHKITKRGQNVTFRCDPISEHNRLYWYRQTLGQGPEFLTYFQNEAQLEKSRLLSDRFSAERPKGSFSTLEIQRTEQGDSAMYLCASSLSNRDEQFFGPGTRLTVL.

The rearrangement links TRBV6-4 to TRBJ2-3, with TRBD2 matching 7 bases. The CDR3 has 16 amino acids. Germline V CDR1 and CDR2: MRHNA, SNTAGT. V gave up 2 bases and J gave up 2 bases; unmatched junction bases: 7. DNA of the CDR3: TGTGCCAGCAGTGACATCGGGGGAGGGCCCACAGATACGCAGTATTTT. This encodes CASSDIGGGPTDTQYF.

The chain employs TRBV29-1 and TRBJ2-7, with 9 bases identical to TRBD2. This CDR3 has 14 amino acids. Germline assignment: CDR1 SQVTM and CDR2 ANQGSEA. V trimming: 3 bases; J trimming: 0 bases; junction bases outside the gene matches: 3. The CDR3 DNA reads TGCAGCGTTGAGACTAGCGGCACCTCCTACGAGCAGTACTTC. This sequence encodes CSVETSGTSYEQYF.

This clone was seen only a few times. This chain connects TRBV28 to TRBJ2-1, with 9 bases that match TRBD1. The CDR3 extends over 15 amino acids. J was trimmed by 4 bases and V by 2 bases; bases with no gene match: 3. Germline lookup yields CDR1 MDHEN and CDR2 SYDVKM. The CDR3 region is CASSLRDRAYNEQFF. The CDR3 coding sequence is TGTGCCAGCAGTTTAAGGGACAGGGCATACAATGAGCAGTTCTTC.

This clone was observed once. This chain links TRBV19 with TRBJ1-2; D not certain. V was clipped by 3 bases and J by 6 bases, with 14 bases between them. The CDR3 is 14 amino acids. CDR1 LNHDA and CDR2 SQIVND come from the germline V gene (reference sequence). The DNA for the CDR3 is TGTGCCAGTAGTATGCCCGCAGGTCTTAATGGCTACACCTTC. It encodes CASSMPAGLNGYTF.

In the case of this clone: Distinct nucleotide sequences in the sample also encode this CDR3. This chain uses TRBV7-2 with TRBJ2-6; D remains ambiguous. CDR1 is SGHTA, CDR2 FQGNSA, per germline. The length of the CDR3 is 15 residues. The ends were cut back, 1 base at V and 4 bases at J, with 8 bases in the middle. The CDR3: CASSLGRTGANVLTF. The CDR3 DNA follows: TGTGCCAGCAGCTTAGGTAGGACCGGGGCCAACGTCCTGACTTTC.

V gene TRBV15 combines with J gene TRBJ2-7; possibly TRBD1 or TRBD2 for D (5 bases each). The CDR3 contains 17 residues. CDR1 is LNHNV, CDR2 YYDKDF, per germline (reference sequence). Trimming left V 2 bases short and J 3 bases short, with 20 bases between. The CDR3 nucleotides are TGTGCCACCAGCAGACGATCGGGACCCTTATGGGACTACGAGCAGTACTTC. This encodes CATSRRSGPLWDYEQYF.

The chain couples TRBV6-5 to TRBJ2-3, with 9 bases identical to TRBD2. V was clipped by 6 bases and J by 9 bases; unmatched bases: 13. Germline V gene sequence: CDR1 MNHEY, CDR2 SVGAGI. The CDR3 has 15 residues. CDR3 in amino acids: CASSPVAGEVWTQYF. In DNA, the CDR3 is TGTGCCAGCAGCCCTGTAGCGGGAGAGGTTTGGACGCAGTATTTT.

Comment on this clone: With a far larger clone one base away, a read error is the likely cause. This specimen includes other DNA sequences encoding the same CDR3. This chain uses TRBV28 with TRBJ2-1; D is undetermined. CDR3 length: 13 residues. Trimming removed 4 bases at V and 0 bases at J, with 4 bases between. From germline, CDR1 is MDHEN and CDR2 SYDVKM. CDR3 protein: CASSSGSYNEQFF. CDR3 DNA: TGTGCCAGCAGTTCGGGCTCCTACAATGAGCAGTTCTTC.

There are many counts of this clone. The chain couples TRBV29-1 to TRBJ2-7; D remains unclear. The CDR3 is made up of 14 amino acids. CDR1 and CDR2 from the germline V gene are SQVTM and ANQGSEA. V lost 4 bases to trimming and J lost 0 bases, with 13 bases between them. As DNA, the CDR3 is TGCAGCGTTGCCCCGGACCCTTTCTCCTACGAGCAGTACTTC. This gives the protein CSVAPDPFSYEQYF.

The CDR3 loop is CATYGLFHPGNEQFF. CDR3 bases: TGTGCCACTTACGGACTCTTCCACCCCGGGAATGAGCAGTTCTTC. The chain uses TRBV28 and TRBJ2-1, with a possible D match to TRBD2 (5 bases). The germline gives CDR1 MDHEN, CDR2 SYDVKM. The CDR3 has 15 amino acids. V was pared by 10 bases and J by 7 bases, with 23 bases between. Combining the CDR3 with reference TRBV28 and TRBJ2-1 gives the whole variable domain DVKVTQSSRYLVKRTGEKVFLECVQDMDHENMFWYRQDPGLGLRLIYFSYDVKMKEKGDIPEGYSVSREKKERFSLILESASTNQTSMYLCATYGLFHPGNEQFFGPGTRLTVL.

This clone was seen a few times. V gene TRBV7-9 combines with J gene TRBJ2-3; 13 nucleotides match TRBD2. This CDR3 is 18 amino acids long. V shed 5 bases and J 0 bases; nucleotides not matched to a gene: 8. Per germline, CDR1 SEHNR and CDR2 FQNEAQ (reference sequence). CDR3 sequence: CASSQGLAGWESTDTQYF. As DNA, the CDR3 is TGTGCCAGCAGCCAGGGACTAGCGGGATGGGAGAGCACAGATACGCAGTATTTT. Full variable domain (rest looked up from reference TRBV7-9 and TRBJ2-3): DTGVSQNPRHKITKRGQNVTFRCDPISEHNRLYWYRQTLGQGPEFLTYFQNEAQLEKSRLLSDRFSAERPKGSFSTLEIQRTEQGDSAMYLCASSQGLAGWESTDTQYFGPGTRLTVL.

The chain couples TRBV6-5 to TRBJ2-2; D is uncertain. The ends were cut back, 3 bases at V and 6 bases at J, with 5 bases in the middle. Germline assignment: CDR1 MNHEY and CDR2 SVGAGI. The CDR3 has 12 residues. The CDR3: CASSYPSGELFF. The CDR3 DNA reads TGTGCCAGCAGTTATCCTTCCGGGGAGCTGTTTTTT.

The chain has TRBV10-3 and TRBJ1-5; a weak D match, TRBD1 (5 bases). The length of the CDR3 is 16 residues. Trimming left V 3 bases short and J 2 bases short, with 14 bases between. Germline V gene sequence: CDR1 ENHRY, CDR2 SYGVKD. The CDR3 DNA follows: TGTGCCATCAGTGAAGGACACCCTTTCCGCAATCAGCCCCAGCATTTT. It yields the protein CAISEGHPFRNQPQHF.

The chain combines TRBV4-1 with TRBJ1-5; D is ambiguous. V lost 4 bases to trimming and J lost 1 base, with 14 bases between them. CDR3 length: 16 residues. The germline V gene has CDR1 MGHRA and CDR2 YSYEKL. CDR3 DNA sequence: TGCGCCAGCAGCCCCCCGGACGGCCTCAGCAATCAGCCCCAGCATTTT. Its protein product is CASSPPDGLSNQPQHF.

The chain uses TRBV25-1 and TRBJ1-3; D may be TRBD1 (5 bases). The CDR3 spans 16 residues. From germline, CDR1 is MGHDK and CDR2 SYGVNS. Trimming cost V 5 bases and J 0 bases, with 14 bases left between them. The CDR3 loop reads CASSSNRDLSGNTIYF. For the CDR3, the DNA is TGTGCCAGCAGTTCCAATCGGGACCTCTCTGGAAACACCATATATTTT.

The chain employs TRBV5-6 and TRBJ1-1, with unresolved D. The germline V and J ends were trimmed by 1 base and 0 bases, with 10 bases remaining between them. Germline V CDR1 and CDR2: SGHDT, YYEEEE. This CDR3 region has 15 residues. CDR3 protein: CASSLTRLVNTEAFF. Here the CDR3 DNA reads TGTGCCAGCAGCTTGACCCGGCTCGTGAACACTGAAGCTTTCTTT.

The rearrangement joins TRBV5-1 to TRBJ2-7; D gene uncertain. CDR3 size: 12 residues. The ends were cut back, 0 bases at V and 1 base at J, with 2 bases in the middle. Germline values: CDR1 SGHRS, CDR2 YFSETQ. CDR3 loop: CASSLESYEQYF. DNA for the CDR3: TGCGCCAGCAGCTTGGAGTCCTACGAGCAGTACTTC. Drawing the rest from reference TRBV5-1 and TRBJ2-7, the complete variable domain is KAGVTQTPRYLIKTRGQQVTLSCSPISGHRSVSWYQQTPGQGLQFLFEYFSETQRNKGNFPGRFSGRQFSNSRSEMNVSTLELGDSALYLCASSLESYEQYFGPGTRLTVT.

This sequence joins TRBV29-1 and TRBJ2-7; 10 nucleotides line up with TRBD2. Trimming removed 2 bases from V and 5 bases from J; junction bases left unmatched: 9. There are 15 residues in the CDR3. Germline V gene lookup returns CDR1 SQVTM and CDR2 ANQGSEA. CDR3 residues: CSVEPTSGYLNEQYF. The DNA for the CDR3 is TGCAGCGTTGAACCGACTAGCGGGTACCTCAACGAGCAGTACTTC.

This chain joins TRBV28 and TRBJ2-7; TRBD2 matches at 9 bases. V lost 2 bases, J lost 4 bases, and 6 bases stayed unmatched. The CDR3 is 15 amino acids. Per the germline V gene, CDR1 is MDHEN and CDR2 is SYDVKM. This chain's CDR3 is CASSLVASGAYEQYF. The CDR3 region has the DNA TGTGCCAGCAGTTTAGTTGCTAGCGGGGCTTACGAGCAGTACTTC.